This T cell receptor beta chain was observed in a study of response to subunit inactivated influenza vaccine. CDR1 is MDHEN and CDR2 is SYDVKM in the germline V gene. The CDR3 has 16 amino acids. V was cut by 6 bases and J by 5 bases, with 20 bases left in between. TCRdb reanalysed the RT-PCR reads using MiXCR and keeps one entry per CDR3 protein. The sample lists hundreds of thousands of distinct CDR3 sequences; 15% to 18% were seen once. This clonotype was seen a few times. Its antigen remains unidentified. Overall study findings and caveats: That few new T cells are recruited by each seasonal influenza vaccination was the authors' suggestion.

The receptor was isolated from a middle-aged man who received an inactivated influenza vaccine. The chain recombines TRBV28 with TRBJ2-1; D uncertain. Sequenced here: PBMCs from blood, sampled less than 13 days after vaccination. The CDR3 loop is CASRLTLLSSNNEQFF. DNA for the CDR3: TGTGCCAGCAGATTAACCCTTTTGAGTAGCAACAATGAGCAGTTCTTC.